The next 2 T cell receptor beta chains were all read from a single sample in a study of T and B cells in COVID-19 patients. TRB rearrangements were amplified by multiplex PCR with BIOMED2 TRB-A/B primers. TCRdb ran MiXCR on the multiplex PCR reads and lists one entry per CDR3 protein. The data show more than 5,000 distinct CDR3 sequences, 25% to 40% seen once. TRB was amplified from around 250-500 ng of blood genomic DNA. The sequenced sample consisted of blood. The receptors come from a human donor with active COVID-19.

Concerning this clonotype: The germline gene is not matched at one end of the junction; a read error may be the cause. The gene calls are TRBV5-3 and TRBJ2-5, with D perhaps matching TRBD2 (5 bases). Being an ORF, TRBV5-3 has a function that is uncertain. The CDR3 is made up of 13 amino acids. The CDR3 nucleotides are TGCGCCAGCAGCGGTCGAGGGAGCGAGACCCAGTACTTC. The encoded protein is CASSGRGSETQYF.

A word on this clonotype: A much larger clone sits a single nucleotide away, making a read error possible. The chain joins TRBV11-1 to TRBJ2-7, with 11 positions matching TRBD2. This CDR3 has 17 residues. Trimming cost V 4 bases and J 7 bases; bases outside gene matches: 15. Germline assignment: CDR1 SGHAT and CDR2 FQDESV (reference sequence). As DNA, the CDR3 is TGTGCCAGCAGCTGGTTAATAGGTAGCGGGAGGGCCCATGAGCAGTACTTC. It translates to CASSWLIGSGRAHEQYF.